Shown below are 15 T cell receptor beta chains from a single sample sequenced in a study of patients and donors after allogeneic stem cell transplantation. Via MiXCR, TCRdb re-called the RT-PCR reads, giving one row per CDR3 protein. The table records roughly 230,000 distinct CDR3 sequences, 11% to 15% of them present only once. Sequenced: blood, either unsorted or a sorted T cell fraction (not recorded which). Receptors originate from a human donor who was either an allogeneic HSCT recipient or a stem cell or donor lymphocyte infusion donor (not recorded which). It is not recorded whose cells these are; they may come from a transplant donor.

This clonotype was counted between two and nine times. This rearrangement joins TRBV7-9 to TRBJ2-7; 7 nucleotides align to TRBD2. CDR1 and CDR2 (germline): SEHNR, FQNEAQ (reference sequence). This CDR3 has 15 amino acids. V shed 5 bases and J 5 bases; nucleotides not matched to a gene: 12. In nucleotides, the CDR3 is TGTGCCAGCAGCCCGTTTTGGGGGAGGGCCAACGAGCAGTACTTC. Amino acid sequence: CASSPFWGRANEQYF.

There are many counts of this clonotype. The chain couples TRBV6-1 to TRBJ2-7; no clear D gene. The CDR3 is made up of 12 amino acids. The germline V gene encodes CDR1 MNHNS and CDR2 SASEGT. V was shortened by 2 bases and J by 3 bases, with 5 bases between the two germline ends. CDR3: CASSEPGYEQYF. The CDR3 region has the DNA TGTGCCAGCAGTGAACCCGGCTACGAGCAGTACTTC.

This clonotype turned up a few times. The rearrangement uses TRBV5-1 and TRBJ2-1; D call uncertain. The CDR3 has 14 residues. V lost 0 bases and J lost 7, with 11 bases in between. Per germline, CDR1 SGHRS and CDR2 YFSETQ. CDR3 in amino acids: CASSLELWGNEQFF. The CDR3 DNA sequence: TGCGCCAGCAGCTTGGAGTTGTGGGGAAATGAGCAGTTCTTC. Full variable domain (missing parts from reference TRBV5-1 and TRBJ2-1): KAGVTQTPRYLIKTRGQQVTLSCSPISGHRSVSWYQQTPGQGLQFLFEYFSETQRNKGNFPGRFSGRQFSNSRSEMNVSTLELGDSALYLCASSLELWGNEQFFGPGTRLTVL.

The chain is built from TRBV9 and TRBJ2-1; D not certain. The V end lost 0 bases, the J end lost 8 bases, and 12 bases lay between the germline ends. Germline CDR1 SGDLS, CDR2 YYNGEE. The CDR3 loop spans 14 amino acids. This CDR3 is CASSVGLADDEQFF. The CDR3 nucleotides read TGTGCCAGCAGCGTAGGGTTAGCAGACGATGAGCAGTTCTTC. The whole variable domain, remainder taken from reference TRBV9 and TRBJ2-1, is DSGVTQTPKHLITATGQRVTLRCSPRSGDLSVYWYQQSLDQGLQFLIQYYNGEERAKGNILERFSAQQFPDLHSELNLSSLELGDSALYFCASSVGLADDEQFFGPGTRLTVL.

This chain joins TRBV24-1 and TRBJ1-2; D is unresolved. CDR1 KGHDR and CDR2 SFDVKD come from the germline V gene. This CDR3 spans 12 amino acids. Trimming cost V 9 bases and J 0 bases, with 7 bases left between them. The CDR3 bases are TGTGCCACCGCGAGGGCTAACTATGGCTACACCTTC. Translation: CATARANYGYTF.

The genes are TRBV2 and TRBJ1-5, with D unclear. Per germline, CDR1 SNHLY and CDR2 FYNNEI. CDR3 length equals 14 residues. The V and J ends lost 5 bases and 7 bases respectively, with 15 bases between them. Written as DNA, the CDR3 is TGTGCCAGCAGTCCGGCGGCTTCTTGGCAGCCCCAGCATTTT. Its protein product is CASSPAASWQPQHF.

This rearrangement joins TRBV16 to TRBJ2-7; D unresolved. From germline, CDR1 is KGHSY and CDR2 FQNENV. V shed 4 bases and J shed 2 bases, with 9 bases lying between them. This CDR3 has 13 residues. CDR3 region: CASSPPPAYEQYF. As DNA, the CDR3 is TGTGCCAGCAGCCCCCCCCCAGCCTACGAGCAGTACTTC.

This clonotype was observed a few times. V and J are TRBV11-2 and TRBJ2-2; TRBD1 agrees at 7 bases. Germline loops: CDR1 SGHAT, CDR2 FQNNGV. The CDR3 spans 18 residues. V shed 0 bases and J 0 bases; nucleotides not matched to a gene: 7. CDR3 in amino acids: CASSLEDRFTSNTGELFF. The CDR3 nucleotides read TGTGCCAGCAGCTTAGAGGACAGGTTTACCTCGAACACCGGGGAGCTGTTTTTT.

The chain recombines TRBV3-1 with TRBJ1-2, with 7 bases matching TRBD1. The CDR3 has 16 amino acids. Germline-derived CDR1 and CDR2 are LGHDT and YNNKEL (reference sequence). Trimming took 0 bases from V and 2 from J; bases not matched to a gene: 6. The CDR3 DNA sequence: TGTGCCAGCAGCCAAGATACGGAACAGGGGAACTATGGCTACACCTTC. This codes for CASSQDTEQGNYGYTF. The full variable domain, its missing parts supplied by reference TRBV3-1 and TRBJ1-2, is DTAVSQTPKYLVTQMGNDKSIKCEQNLGHDTMYWYKQDSKKFLKIMFSYNNKELIINETVPNRFSPKSPDKAHLNLHINSLELGDSAVYFCASSQDTEQGNYGYTFGSGTRLTVV.

The V gene is TRBV7-3, the J gene TRBJ2-2; D is perhaps TRBD1 (5 bases). Germline CDR1 and CDR2: SGHTA and FQGTGA. Trimming left V 2 bases short and J 1 base short, with 14 bases between. This CDR3 is built from 17 residues. The CDR3 DNA reads TGTGCCAGCAGCTTAGGCAGGGCGCGGTGGAACACCGGGGAGCTGTTTTTT. This sequence encodes CASSLGRARWNTGELFF.

The CDR3 loop reads CSAGQVASNYGYTF. DNA of the CDR3: TGCAGTGCTGGTCAAGTTGCCAGTAACTATGGCTACACCTTC. The rearrangement uses TRBV20-1 and TRBJ1-2, with D hard to call. Germline V CDR1 and CDR2: DFQATT, SNEGSKA (reference sequence). Trimming took 5 bases from V and 1 from J, leaving 14 bases between them. CDR3 length: 14 amino acids.

The chain has TRBV11-2 and TRBJ2-5; D may match TRBD1 or TRBD2 (5 bases each). This CDR3 is built from 15 residues. Per the germline V gene, CDR1 is SGHAT and CDR2 is FQNNGV. Deletions cut 3 bases from V and 2 bases from J, with 13 bases between. The CDR3 DNA reads as TGTGCCAGCAGCTTGGGAGCAGGGCCTCAAGAGACCCAGTACTTC. It encodes CASSLGAGPQETQYF.

This clonotype was seen many times. The CDR3 nucleotides read TGTGCCAGCAGGCCCCGGGACACATCACCCCTCCACTTT. Protein sequence: CASRPRDTSPLHF. This chain links TRBV12-3 or TRBV12-4 with TRBJ1-6, with D possibly TRBD1 on 6 matching bases. With 6 bases removed from V and 10 bases from J, the gap between germline ends came to 13 bases. The CDR3 extends over 13 amino acids.

The CDR3 region has the DNA TGTGCCAGCAGCAGCACCGGGACTTCGGGGATATCCTACCAAGAGACCCAGTACTTC. Amino acids: CASSSTGTSGISYQETQYF. The genes are TRBV3-1 and TRBJ2-5; D is perhaps TRBD2 (6 bases). Trimming stripped 5 bases from V and 0 bases from J, with 25 bases between. CDR3 length: 19 amino acids. Per the germline V gene, CDR1 is LGHDT and CDR2 is YNNKEL (reference sequence).

This clonotype was recorded many times. The chain employs TRBV12-3 or TRBV12-4 and TRBJ2-2, with TRBD2 identical over 12 bases. After removal of 5 bases from V and 7 bases from J, the junction contained 5 bases not matched to a gene. There are 15 residues in the CDR3. The CDR3 loop reads CASSELAGGSGELFF. CDR3 sequence (DNA): TGTGCCAGCAGTGAACTAGCGGGGGGCAGCGGGGAGCTGTTTTTT.